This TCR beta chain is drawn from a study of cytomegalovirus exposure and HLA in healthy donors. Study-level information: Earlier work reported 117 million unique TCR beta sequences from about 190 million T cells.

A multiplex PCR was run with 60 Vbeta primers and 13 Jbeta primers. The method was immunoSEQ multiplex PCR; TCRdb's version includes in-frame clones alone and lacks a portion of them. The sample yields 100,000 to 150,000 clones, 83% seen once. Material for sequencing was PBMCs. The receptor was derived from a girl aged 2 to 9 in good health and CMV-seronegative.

CDR3 coding DNA: TGTGCCAGCACGGACAGGGTGCGAGAGCAGTACTTC. Protein sequence: CASTDRVREQYF. The J gene is TRBJ2-7, the V gene TRBV28; 8 nucleotides line up with TRBD1. The V gene's germline CDR1 is MDHEN and CDR2 SYDVKM. V trimming: 7 bases; J trimming: 7 bases; junction bases outside the gene matches: 6. CDR3 length: 12 amino acids.